The TCR beta chain under discussion was sequenced for a study of human T cells and chemical hapten exposure (dated by TCRdb to about 2021). About the full investigation: For sensitization, 2% DPC in acetone was applied to a 2 cm by 2 cm area of upper inner arm skin. The study tracked peripheral blood TCR repertoire changes in vivo during primary and secondary sensitization to the hapten diphenylcyclopropenone (DPC) in alopecia patients. The patient cohort, mostly female, included alopecia areata with under or over 50% scalp involvement, alopecia totalis and alopecia universalis. Patch tests used Finn chambers with 0.01% DPC on the upper back, scored after 6 days by International Contact Dermatitis Research Group standards. Weekly therapeutic DPC doses were additionally applied to the scalp of patients throughout the roughly 23-week study period. For TCR sequencing, blood came from over 25 alopecia patients at anywhere from one to four time points (pre-sensitization, 2, 6 and 24 weeks). From each blood RNA sample, both TCR alpha and TCR beta chains were sequenced. Patient blood was sampled pre-sensitization (week 0) and at 2, 6 and about 24 weeks after DPC sensitization. Libraries were pooled for sequencing, and per-sample TCR yields varied mainly because of small differences in library volumes within the pool. What the research found in general, with its limitations: Because every patient had alopecia, a presumed autoimmune disease, the patients' immune response might differ from that of healthy individuals. Compared with pre-sensitization or healthy control sets, expanded TCRs formed significantly more large CDR3 similarity clusters, which is consistent with antigen-driven responses. The number of PT1 expanded TCRs positively correlated with patch test score, significant at thresholds 8, 16 and 32 but not 4. After repeated subsampling, changes were observed in the strength of the expansion versus patch-test correlation and in the threshold at which the correlation became significant. The number of TCRs above 1 in 1000 frequency did not change with DPC sensitization; there was no evidence of global repertoire structure alterations.

Turning to this clonotype: The antigen it binds to is not known. Base-call qualities are not available, and no considerably larger clone is one nucleotide away.

The library was made by RACE. This sample was sequenced with a NextSeq 500. Library preparation attached unique molecular identifiers to individual cDNA molecules for quantitative, reproducible TCR counting. In the original analysis: Samples had a median of around 92,000 TCRs, with a range from about 20,000 to 690,600. V, J and CDR3 annotation of the TCR reads was carried out using the Decombinator software suite. To make PS versus PT1 abundance plots, every sample was subsampled to the same number of TCRs (28,000). Expanded TCRs were defined as absent before sensitization and observed at least eight times at the 2-week time point. TCRdb took the public reads, trimmed them with fastp at Q25, ran MiXCR for clone calling and kept in-frame beta chains. CDR3 protein sequences are deduplicated, and each keeps its most common genes and DNA. These V and J calls are TCRdb output, not the study's own analysis. The sample profile shows about 41,000 distinct CDR3 sequences; 4% of them were found once. The top ten constitute 26% of the sample.

Taken with the paper, the label for time point translates to: patch test 1, 2 weeks after DPC sensitization. Sample treatment or condition, as interpreted from the label and publication: therapeutic diphenylcyclopropenone sensitization with weekly scalp DPC. Total RNA was isolated from unfractionated whole blood collected in Tempus Blood RNA tubes. At each patch-test visit, blood was drawn before the patch test was applied. Patients were eligible if aged 18 to 70, diagnosed with alopecia and judged suitable for DPC therapy, and pregnant patients were excluded. The starting material was whole blood, obtained in connection with sensitization to the hapten diphenylcyclopropenone (DPC). This clonotype was obtained from a man aged 50-59 years with alopecia areata. Some clones in this sample may be carry-over from other donors' samples.

The DNA sequence reads TGTGCCAGCAGGACCGGGACTAGCGGGATTACAGATACGCAGTATTTT. Translation gives CASRTGTSGITDTQYF. The V and J genes are TRBV7-8 and TRBJ2-3, with TRBD2 identical over 13 junction bases. The germline V gene provides CDR1 SGHVS and CDR2 FQNEAQ. CDR3 length: 16 amino acids, cysteine to phenylalanine. Only the CDR3 part of the read is kept: 48 bases, read in frame from the first base. At the junction V is shortened by 6 bases and J by 3 bases; bases outside the gene matches: 6. Where the CDR3 stops, the reference TRBV7-8 and TRBJ2-3 genes take over; the full variable domain is GAGVSQSPRYKVAKRGQDVALRCDPISGHVSLFWYQQALGQGPEFLTYFQNEAQLDKSGLPSDRFFAERPEGSVSTLKIQRTQQEDSAVYLCASRTGTSGITDTQYFGPGTRLTVL.